These 6 T cell receptor beta chains were sequenced from one sample in a study of blood T cell repertoires in COVID-19. Clones were read by immunoSEQ multiplex PCR, and TCRdb kept only the in-frame ones, dropping some. The sample shows under 75,000 clones, about 90% of them seen only once. Sample: peripheral blood. The source is an elderly woman with active COVID-19.

The chain has TRBV5-1 and TRBJ2-1; D is perhaps TRBD2 (6 bases). The CDR3 totals 17 residues. The germline gives CDR1 SGHRS, CDR2 YFSETQ. V lost 0 bases, J lost 7 bases, and 20 bases lay in between. The DNA of the CDR3 is TGCGCCAGCAGCTTGGGGACTACCGGACCTATGGGGAATGAGCAGTTCTTC. This codes for CASSLGTTGPMGNEQFF.

This clone was seen a single time. The chain carries TRBV24-1 and TRBJ2-1, with a weak D call TRBD1 (6 bases). This CDR3 contains 17 residues. The germline V gene has CDR1 KGHDR and CDR2 SFDVKD. V lost 4 bases, J lost 2 bases, and 17 bases lay in between. The CDR3 here is CATSDRDKGVAYNEQFF. CDR3 sequence (DNA): TGTGCCACCAGTGACCGGGACAAGGGGGTCGCCTACAATGAGCAGTTCTTC.

The J gene is TRBJ2-7, the V gene TRBV27; D might be TRBD1 (6 bases). The germline gives CDR1 MNHEY, CDR2 SMNVEV (reference sequence). Trimming shortened V by 6 bases and J by 3 bases, and 18 bases separated the two germline ends. CDR3 length: 15 residues. In DNA form, the CDR3 reads TGTGCCAGCAGCCCTCTGGGGGCGATAAACTACGAGCAGTACTTC. Translating gives CASSPLGAINYEQYF.

The V and J genes are TRBV6-6 and TRBJ1-2; 7 positions agree with TRBD1. The CDR3 is 13 amino acids. Germline loops: CDR1 MNHNY, CDR2 SVGAGI (reference sequence). The V segment lost 6 bases and the J segment 6 bases; nucleotides outside the gene matches: 7. The CDR3 sequence: CASSPRGVDGYTF. CDR3 in DNA: TGTGCCAGCAGCCCCAGGGGGGTAGATGGCTACACCTTC.

J is TRBJ2-3 and V is TRBV2, with 13 bases that match TRBD2. The trim removed 7 bases at V and 1 base at J, leaving 17 bases unmatched. This CDR3 is built from 20 residues. In germline, CDR1 is SNHLY, CDR2 FYNNEI. The CDR3 DNA reads as TGTGCCAGCATTTCCCCTCTACTAGCGGGGGGGCCAGGGGGCACAGATACGCAGTATTTT. Translating it yields CASISPLLAGGPGGTDTQYF.

The V call is TRBV11-2, the J call TRBJ1-4, with D hard to call. Germline V gene sequence: CDR1 SGHAT, CDR2 FQNNGV. V was clipped by 0 bases and J by 6 bases, with 17 bases between them. The CDR3 is 17 amino acids. CDR3 amino acids: CASSLDLRQTLYEKLFF. DNA for the CDR3: TGTGCCAGCAGCTTAGATCTGAGGCAGACCTTATATGAAAAACTGTTTTTT.